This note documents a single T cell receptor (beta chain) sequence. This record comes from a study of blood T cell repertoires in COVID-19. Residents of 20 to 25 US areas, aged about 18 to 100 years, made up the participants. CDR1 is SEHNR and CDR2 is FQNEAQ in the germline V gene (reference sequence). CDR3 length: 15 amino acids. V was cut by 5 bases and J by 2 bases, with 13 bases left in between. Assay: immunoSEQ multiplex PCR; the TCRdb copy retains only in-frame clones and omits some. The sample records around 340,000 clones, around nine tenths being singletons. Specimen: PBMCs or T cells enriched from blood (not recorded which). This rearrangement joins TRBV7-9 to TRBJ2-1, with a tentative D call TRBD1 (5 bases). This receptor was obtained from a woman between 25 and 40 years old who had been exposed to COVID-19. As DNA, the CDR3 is TGTGCCAGCAGCCCTTTCTTAGGGGCCTACAATGAGCAGTTCTTC. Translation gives CASSPFLGAYNEQFF.